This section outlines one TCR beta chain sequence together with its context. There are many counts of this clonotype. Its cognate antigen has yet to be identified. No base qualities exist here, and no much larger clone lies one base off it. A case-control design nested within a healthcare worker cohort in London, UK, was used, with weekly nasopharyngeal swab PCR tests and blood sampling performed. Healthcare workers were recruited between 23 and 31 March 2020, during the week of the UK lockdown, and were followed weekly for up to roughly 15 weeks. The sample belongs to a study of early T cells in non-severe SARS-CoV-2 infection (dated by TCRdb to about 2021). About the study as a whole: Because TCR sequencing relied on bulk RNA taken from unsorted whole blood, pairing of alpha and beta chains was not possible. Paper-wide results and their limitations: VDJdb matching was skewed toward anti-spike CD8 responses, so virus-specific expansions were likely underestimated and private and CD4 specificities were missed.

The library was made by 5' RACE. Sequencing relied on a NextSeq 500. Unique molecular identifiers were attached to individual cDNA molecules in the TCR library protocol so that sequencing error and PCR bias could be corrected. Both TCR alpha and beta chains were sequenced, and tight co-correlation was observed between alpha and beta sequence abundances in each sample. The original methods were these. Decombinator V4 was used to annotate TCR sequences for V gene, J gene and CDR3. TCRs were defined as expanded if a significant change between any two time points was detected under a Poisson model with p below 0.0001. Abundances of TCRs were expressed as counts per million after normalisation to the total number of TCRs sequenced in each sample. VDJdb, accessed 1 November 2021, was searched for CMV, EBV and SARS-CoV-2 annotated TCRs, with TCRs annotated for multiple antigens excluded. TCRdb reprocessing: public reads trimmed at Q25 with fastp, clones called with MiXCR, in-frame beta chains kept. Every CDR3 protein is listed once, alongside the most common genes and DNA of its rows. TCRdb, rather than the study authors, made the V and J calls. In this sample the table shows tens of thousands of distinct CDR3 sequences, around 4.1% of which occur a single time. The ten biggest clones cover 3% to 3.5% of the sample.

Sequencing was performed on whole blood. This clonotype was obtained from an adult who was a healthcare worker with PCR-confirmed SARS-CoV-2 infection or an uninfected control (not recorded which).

The CDR3 protein sequence reads: CASSLIREGGGNTIYF. The nucleotides are TGTGCCAGCAGCTTAATAAGAGAAGGGGGTGGAAACACCATATATTTT. The sequence joins TRBV7-3 to TRBJ1-3; TRBD1 is a weak D gene call, 6 bases matching. As encoded in the germline V gene, CDR1 is SGHTA while CDR2 is FQGTGA. A distance of 13 bases separates the germline ends of V and J, which lose 1 base and 3 bases respectively. Including cysteine and phenylalanine, the CDR3 has 16 amino acids. Here the CDR3 DNA is all that survives: 48 bases in frame from base 1.